This is a list of T cell receptor beta chains from one sample in a study of blood T cell repertoires in COVID-19. Profiled with immunoSEQ multiplex PCR; TCRdb holds only in-frame clones, not every one. The repertoire holds just under 350,000 clones, with 75% to 90% as singletons. What was sequenced was peripheral blood. All receptors derive from a woman aged 45-65 years with COVID-19, enrolled during active disease. CDR3s include the opening cysteine and the closing phenylalanine or tryptophan. A D gene is named only where the DNA matches it firmly. The size of a clone is reported for some rows only, either as once, few or many, or as a class for expanded clones.

clone_size: NA; j_call: TRBJ2-6; v_call: TRBV12-5; d_call: NA; cdr3_nt: TGTGCTAGTGGTTTGGACAGGCTTTTGGCTGGGGCCAACGTCCTGACTTTC; cdr3_aa: CASGLDRLLAGANVLTF
clone_size: NA; j_call: TRBJ1-1; v_call: TRBV7-2; d_call: TRBD1; cdr3_nt: TGTGCCAGCAGCTTAGGGGTTCCGACAGGGGGCACTGAAGCTTTCTTT; cdr3_aa: CASSLGVPTGGTEAFF
clone_size: once; j_call: TRBJ1-1; v_call: TRBV28; d_call: TRBD1; cdr3_nt: TGTGCCAGCAGCCTGGACAGGGTCACTGAAGCTTTCTTT; cdr3_aa: CASSLDRVTEAFF
clone_size: NA; j_call: TRBJ1-5; v_call: TRBV24-1; d_call: NA; cdr3_nt: TGTGCCACCAGTTCCCCCGGCAGGGGAGATCAGCCCCAGCATTTT; cdr3_aa: CATSSPGRGDQPQHF
clone_size: NA; j_call: TRBJ2-3; v_call: TRBV5-1; d_call: TRBD2; cdr3_nt: TGCGCCAGCAGCTCCACTAGCGGCACAGATACGCAGTATTTT; cdr3_aa: CASSSTSGTDTQYF
clone_size: few; j_call: TRBJ2-3; v_call: TRBV7-2; d_call: NA; cdr3_nt: TGTGCCAGCAGCCAAGCGGTTAGCACAGATACGCAGTATTTT; cdr3_aa: CASSQAVSTDTQYF
clone_size: NA; j_call: TRBJ2-1; v_call: TRBV25-1; d_call: TRBD1; cdr3_nt: TGTGCCAGCAGTGTAGGGACAGGGGGTGCTCGGCAGTTCTTC; cdr3_aa: CASSVGTGGARQFF
clone_size: NA; j_call: TRBJ2-7; v_call: TRBV6-5; d_call: NA; cdr3_nt: TGTGCCAGCAACCGACAGGCCGTCGGCTACGAGCAGTACTTC; cdr3_aa: CASNRQAVGYEQYF
clone_size: NA; j_call: TRBJ2-3; v_call: TRBV24-1; d_call: NA; cdr3_nt: TGTGCCACCAGTGACGTACAGGGAGGGGGGAAAGATACGCAGTATTTT; cdr3_aa: CATSDVQGGGKDTQYF
clone_size: NA; j_call: TRBJ2-1; v_call: TRBV10-3; d_call: TRBD2; cdr3_nt: TGTGCCATCAGTGACCGGACTAGCGGGAGAACGGATGAGCAGTTCTTC; cdr3_aa: CAISDRTSGRTDEQFF
clone_size: few; j_call: TRBJ2-7; v_call: TRBV5-8; d_call: TRBD2; cdr3_nt: TGTGCCAGCAGCTTATTTCGGGGGACTAGCGGCCACGAGCAGTACTTC; cdr3_aa: CASSLFRGTSGHEQYF
clone_size: NA; j_call: TRBJ2-1; v_call: TRBV9; d_call: TRBD2; cdr3_nt: TGTGCCAGCAGCGTCAGACCCTTGGGACTAGCGGGTAATGAGCAGTTCTTC; cdr3_aa: CASSVRPLGLAGNEQFF
clone_size: NA; j_call: TRBJ1-4; v_call: TRBV28; d_call: TRBD1; cdr3_nt: TGTGCCAGCAGTGGGACAGGGTTCGGTGAAAAACTGTTTTTT; cdr3_aa: CASSGTGFGEKLFF
clone_size: NA; j_call: TRBJ2-3; v_call: TRBV11-2; d_call: TRBD2; cdr3_nt: TGTGCCAGCAGCTTAGGGACTAGCGGGAGCTCAGATACGCAGTATTTT; cdr3_aa: CASSLGTSGSSDTQYF
clone_size: NA; j_call: TRBJ1-1; v_call: TRBV6-5; d_call: NA; cdr3_nt: TGTGCCAGCAGTTACTCCGGGTATTGGTTGAACACTGAAGCTTTCTTT; cdr3_aa: CASSYSGYWLNTEAFF
clone_size: NA; j_call: TRBJ1-2; v_call: TRBV30; d_call: NA; cdr3_nt: TGTGCCTGGAGTGTATTGTTCTTGTATGGCTACACCTTC; cdr3_aa: CAWSVLFLYGYTF
clone_size: NA; j_call: TRBJ1-5; v_call: TRBV12-5; d_call: NA; cdr3_nt: TGTGCTAGTGGTTTGGGGACAGCTACCCATCAGCCCCAGCATTTT; cdr3_aa: CASGLGTATHQPQHF
clone_size: few; j_call: TRBJ1-1; v_call: TRBV6-6; d_call: TRBD1; cdr3_nt: TGTGCCAGCACCGTGGACAGGGACACTGAAGCTTTCTTT; cdr3_aa: CASTVDRDTEAFF
clone_size: NA; j_call: TRBJ2-5; v_call: TRBV7-2; d_call: TRBD2; cdr3_nt: TGTGCCAGCAGCTCCAGACTAGCGGGAGGGCCAAGCCAGTACTTC; cdr3_aa: CASSSRLAGGPSQYF
clone_size: few; j_call: TRBJ1-2; v_call: TRBV6-6; d_call: TRBD1; cdr3_nt: TGTGCCAGCAGACGTACGGACAGGGCGGTCTATGGCTACACCTTC; cdr3_aa: CASRRTDRAVYGYTF
clone_size: NA; j_call: TRBJ2-4; v_call: TRBV4-1; d_call: NA; cdr3_nt: TGCGCCAGCAGCCAAGGAGCGCGGGACAGCAAAAACATTCAGTACTTC; cdr3_aa: CASSQGARDSKNIQYF
clone_size: NA; j_call: TRBJ2-1; v_call: TRBV5-4; d_call: TRBD2; cdr3_nt: TGTGCCAGCAGCCCCGCGGGGGGCAATGAGCAGTTCTTC; cdr3_aa: CASSPAGGNEQFF
clone_size: NA; j_call: TRBJ1-2; v_call: TRBV6-1; d_call: NA; cdr3_nt: TGTGCCAGCAGTGAACCTGGCAGGTCCTACACCTTC; cdr3_aa: CASSEPGRSYTF
clone_size: NA; j_call: TRBJ2-7; v_call: TRBV12-5; d_call: NA; cdr3_nt: TGTGCTAGTGGTTTTGTCGTATACGAGCAGTACTTC; cdr3_aa: CASGFVVYEQYF
clone_size: NA; j_call: TRBJ2-5; v_call: TRBV27; d_call: TRBD2; cdr3_nt: TGTGCCAGCAGTTCCCTGATGACTAGCGGGAGATTGGAGACCCAGTACTTC; cdr3_aa: CASSSLMTSGRLETQYF
clone_size: few; j_call: TRBJ2-7; v_call: TRBV5-1; d_call: NA; cdr3_nt: TGCGCCAGCAGCTTGACTCGAGGGTCAGCGCACGAGCAGTACTTC; cdr3_aa: CASSLTRGSAHEQYF
clone_size: NA; j_call: TRBJ2-7; v_call: TRBV27; d_call: TRBD2; cdr3_nt: TGTGCCAGCACCAGTCCGGGGGGCTACGAGCAGTACTTC; cdr3_aa: CASTSPGGYEQYF
clone_size: NA; j_call: TRBJ1-2; v_call: TRBV19; d_call: TRBD1; cdr3_nt: TGTGCCAGTAGTACGGGACAGGGCTATGGCTACACCTTC; cdr3_aa: CASSTGQGYGYTF